Sequencing of this TCR beta chain was carried out in a study of somatic mutations in cytotoxic T cells in rheumatoid arthritis. Assay used: immunoSEQ multiplex PCR; TCRdb lists only in-frame clones, some missing. The sample has about 11,000 clones; approximately 82% are singletons. This clone came up a few times. The clonotype comes from a woman aged 55-70 years with rheumatoid arthritis. The source material was CD8+ T cells sorted from blood.

The CDR3: CASSQKETPPYEQYF. CDR3 coding DNA: TGCGCCAGCAGCCAGAAGGAGACTCCCCCTTACGAGCAGTACTTC. The rearrangement joins TRBV4-1 to TRBJ2-7; D not certain. Per germline, CDR1 MGHRA and CDR2 YSYEKL. The V end was cut by 3 bases, the J end by 4 bases, with 16 bases between. The CDR3 runs to 15 residues.